This T cell receptor beta chain appears in the sequencing data of a study of cytomegalovirus exposure and HLA in healthy donors. Whole-study results and caveats: Under in vitro conditions, three CMV-associated chains were confirmed as specific for CMV antigens. Rare TCR sequences dominated, though some public TCRs recurred in many donors.

The CDR3 has 15 residues. Germline lookup yields CDR1 KGHSH and CDR2 LQKENI. V was clipped by 0 bases and J by 6 bases, with 11 bases between them. The PCR ran on 60 Vbeta and 13 Jbeta primers. Sequencing used immunoSEQ multiplex PCR; TCRdb keeps in-frame clones, though not all of them. The sample has more than 60,000 clones, roughly 88% seen once. Regarding this clone: Its matching antigen is unknown.

The chain combines TRBV18 with TRBJ1-4; the D is unclear. What was sequenced was PBMCs. The origin of this receptor is a man between 70 and 80 years old in good health and CMV-seropositive. CDR3 nucleotide sequence: TGTGCCAGCTCACCACCGGGCTCTCCGTATGAAAAACTGTTTTTT. The encoded protein is CASSPPGSPYEKLFF. Full variable domain (remainder filled in from reference TRBV18 and TRBJ1-4): NAGVMQNPRHLVRRRGQEARLRCSPMKGHSHVYWYRQLPEEGLKFMVYLQKENIIDESGMPKERFSAEFPKEGPSILRIQQVVRGDSAAYFCASSPPGSPYEKLFFGSGTQLSVL.